This T cell receptor beta chain originates from a study of OX40 agonist ivuxolimab in advanced cancers. Describing the broader study: Ivuxolimab was an agonistic, fully human IgG2 monoclonal antibody directed against OX40 (CD134), a costimulatory receptor. Intravenous ivuxolimab was administered to patients every 2 weeks at six dose levels: 0.01, 0.1, 0.3, 1.5, 3 and 10 mg/kg. Of the roughly 52 dose-escalation patients, hepatocellular carcinoma was present in 19, melanoma in roughly 15, renal cell carcinoma in 9 and head and neck cancer in 9. In the dose-escalation cohort, 70% to 90% of patients were male, and the mean age was approximately 60 years with a range of 23 to 79. Patients were allowed to have had prior anti-PD-1, anti-PD-L1 or anti-CTLA-4 therapy, and 40% of the dose-escalation patients had previously received checkpoint inhibitors. Three dose-escalation patients achieved partial responses, one with hepatocellular carcinoma and two with cutaneous melanoma. Peripheral TCRbeta sequencing was intended to test whether TCR sequence diversity was altered and clonal T-cell expansion was caused by ivuxolimab. The paper reports the monotherapy dose-escalation portion (N = 52 patients) of the phase I ivuxolimab trial. Here is what the overall study found, with its caveats: In the 0.1-3.0 mg/kg groups, partial responders had among the lowest normalized peripheral clonal expansion, particularly in CD8+ T cells. Low levels of normalized T-cell clonal expansion were also seen in some nonresponding patients. On average, CD8+ T cells showed more expanded clones than CD4+ T cells after ivuxolimab. At doses from 0.1 to 3.0 mg/kg, clonal expansion was seen in both CD4+ and CD8+ blood T cells between baseline and week 6. The antigen specificity of the peripheral T cells that underwent clonal expansion was not determined.

A distance of 7 bases separates the germline ends of V and J, which lose 0 bases and 0 bases respectively. As encoded in the germline V gene, CDR1 is SGDLS while CDR2 is YYNGEE. Spanning cysteine to phenylalanine, the CDR3 consists of 14 amino acids. Only CDR3 DNA remains: 42 bases, in frame from the first base. The trial excluded patients who had a history of autoimmune disease or were on systemic immunosuppression. Peripheral blood for TCR sequencing was collected from all dose cohorts at baseline, on cycle 4 day 1, and on cycle 7 day 1. The samples were taken from a phase I, first-in-human, multicenter, open-label dose-escalation trial of ivuxolimab. Adults with locally advanced or metastatic melanoma, renal cell, hepatocellular, or head and neck squamous cell carcinoma were enrolled in the trial. Before TCR sequencing, CD4+ T cells and CD8+ T cells were sorted from peripheral blood as separate populations.

About this clone: Its antigen is still unknown. No much larger clonotype is one base removed from it; base qualities were not supplied.

For sequencing of the TCRbeta CDR3 region, genomic DNA was extracted from the sorted cells. TCRbeta CDR3 regions were sequenced using the immunoSEQ Assay. The clones in this table, taken by TCRdb from immuneACCESS, are in-frame only. Not every clone is retained; where verified, under half of the shortfall comes from an unresolved V gene, and the cause of the rest is unknown. The sample table contains roughly 48,000 clones; only one count was recorded for roughly 85% of them. The ten most abundant clones make up around 10% of the sample. The sequence came from an adult with an advanced solid tumor such as melanoma, head and neck, liver or kidney cancer. Sequencing used CD4+ or CD8+ T cells sorted from blood, obtained in a trial of the OX40 agonist ivuxolimab. The chain joins TRBV9 to TRBJ2-7; no D segment can be confidently identified. The DNA reads as follows: TGTGCCAGCAGCGTAGGGCCAGACTCCTACGAGCAGTACTTC. It translates as CASSVGPDSYEQYF.